Shown below are 28 T cell receptor beta chains from a single sample sequenced in a study of tumor and adjacent non-tumor tissue in lung cancer. No cell sorting was done before RNA was extracted from the tissue. More than 3 cm separated this lung sample from the edge of the tumor. Three rounds of nested PCR, following a modified ARM-PCR protocol, produced the TCRbeta library. TCRdb reprocessed the multiplex PCR reads with MiXCR, giving one entry per CDR3 protein. Among over 100,000 distinct CDR3 sequences, about 63% were seen once, and the ten largest hold under 20%. Input material: distant non-tumor lung tissue. Receptors were obtained from a man aged 55 to 70 with non-small cell lung cancer.

This clonotype came up a few times. A much more abundant neighbour one base away suggests this may be a read error. The rearrangement links TRBV6-5 to TRBJ1-5; TRBD1 matches at 7 bases. The trim removed 8 bases at V and 1 base at J, leaving 8 bases unmatched. CDR1 is MNHEY, CDR2 SVGAGI, per germline. CDR3 length equals 15 residues. The CDR3 nucleotides read TGTGCCAGCGGCCCGGGACAGCGCAGCAATCAGCCCCAGCATTTT. Protein product: CASGPGQRSNQPQHF.

As for this clonotype: The junction departs from germline at one end; a sequencing error may be responsible. The rearrangement links TRBV12-3 or TRBV12-4 to TRBJ2-6; maybe TRBD1 (5 bases). CDR3 size: 14 residues. The CDR3 bases are TGTGCCAGCAGTTTATACTCTGGGGCCAACATTCTGATTTTC. It yields the protein CASSLYSGANILIF.

With regard to this clonotype: This may arise from a read error, as a much more abundant clone is one base away. It is likely a read error, because the conserved phenylalanine at the end of the CDR3 is missing. The V and J genes are TRBV5-6 and TRBJ1-1, with D possibly being TRBD1 (6 bases). The germline gives CDR1 SGHDT, CDR2 YYEEEE. The CDR3 loop spans 15 amino acids. V was clipped by 0 bases and J by 3 bases, with 12 bases between them. Here the CDR3 reads CASSLDSGDYTEAFS. The DNA of the CDR3 is TGTGCCAGCAGCTTGGATTCAGGGGATTACACTGAAGCTTTCTCT.

Remarks on this clonotype: The junction shows a germline mismatch at one end, possibly a read error. V gene TRBV13 combines with J gene TRBJ2-1; TRBD2 might be the D (5 bases). This CDR3 region has 14 residues. Looked up from germline, CDR1 is PRHDT and CDR2 is FYEKMQ (reference sequence). CDR3: CAGSLLLGDSRQSF. CDR3 nucleotides: TGTGCCGGCAGCCTGCTCCTGGGAGATTCACGGCAGTCCTTC. Based on the CDR3 plus reference TRBV13 and TRBJ2-1, the full variable domain is AAGVIQSPRHLIKEKRETATLKCYPIPRHDTVYWYQQGPGQDPQFLISFYEKMQSDKGSIPDRFSAQQFSDYHSELNMSSLELGDSALYFCAGSLLLGDSRQSFGPGTRLTVL.

The chain uses TRBV18 and TRBJ1-1; no reliable D call. The length of the CDR3 is 14 residues. V lost 2 bases and J 2 bases, leaving 9 bases between the germline ends. Germline V gene data show CDR1 as KGHSH and CDR2 as LQKENI. DNA of the CDR3: TGTGCCAGCTCACCATATGGCCTAAACACTGAAGCTTTCTTT. Its protein product is CASSPYGLNTEAFF.

The chain recombines TRBV29-1 with TRBJ2-1; D is perhaps TRBD2 (5 bases). This CDR3 has 15 amino acids. Trimming pared 1 base from V and 5 bases from J, leaving 15 bases between. From germline, CDR1 is SQVTM and CDR2 ANQGSEA. CDR3 region: CSVEGTVLPHNEQFF. The CDR3 DNA follows: TGCAGCGTTGAAGGGACTGTCCTCCCCCACAATGAGCAGTTCTTC.

The sample holds many counts of this clonotype. This rearrangement joins TRBV5-1 to TRBJ1-1; TRBD1 might be the D (5 bases). V lost 0 bases, J lost 0 bases, and 15 bases lay in between. The CDR3 sequence is 17 residues long. The germline V gene has CDR1 SGHRS and CDR2 YFSETQ. CDR3 sequence: CASSLGLRGEMNTEAFF. The CDR3 coding sequence is TGCGCCAGCAGCTTGGGGTTACGGGGGGAAATGAACACTGAAGCTTTCTTT.

This rearrangement joins TRBV20-1 to TRBJ1-5; D remains ambiguous. This CDR3 contains 15 residues. The V gene's germline CDR1 is DFQATT and CDR2 SNEGSKA (reference sequence). The V and J ends lost 2 bases and 0 bases respectively, with 11 bases between them. The CDR3 protein is CSARYQDYSNQPQHF. The CDR3 bases are TGCAGTGCTAGATATCAGGATTATAGCAATCAGCCCCAGCATTTT.

In its sample, this clonotype was seen a few times. The gene calls are TRBV9 and TRBJ1-1; D is unclear. CDR3 length: 12 residues. Germline CDR1 is SGDLS and CDR2 is YYNGEE. V lost 4 bases to trimming and J lost 4 bases, with 8 bases between them. This chain's CDR3 is CASSSGSTEAFF. DNA of the CDR3: TGTGCCAGCAGCTCCGGGAGCACTGAAGCTTTCTTT. The full variable domain, in which reference TRBV9 and TRBJ1-1 provide the parts outside the CDR3, is DSGVTQTPKHLITATGQRVTLRCSPRSGDLSVYWYQQSLDQGLQFLIQYYNGEERAKGNILERFSAQQFPDLHSELNLSSLELGDSALYFCASSSGSTEAFFGQGTRLTVV.

Comment on this clonotype: It is likely a read error, because the conserved phenylalanine at the end of the CDR3 is missing. The rearrangement joins TRBV4-1 to TRBJ1-6, with TRBD1 matching 11 bases. V shed 3 bases and J 6 bases; nucleotides not matched to a gene: 10. Germline values: CDR1 MGHRA, CDR2 YSYEKL. The CDR3 contains 18 residues. The CDR3 sequence: CASSHPVGDRGVNSPLHL. In DNA, the CDR3 is TGCGCCAGCAGCCACCCGGTCGGGGACAGGGGGGTTAATTCACCCCTCCACCTT.

Concerning this clonotype itself: Just one base apart from a much larger clone, this may be a read error. The chain combines TRBV13 with TRBJ2-7; D is undetermined. Germline lookup yields CDR1 PRHDT and CDR2 FYEKMQ (reference sequence). CDR3 length: 13 amino acids. Trimming took 2 bases from V and 3 from J, leaving 8 bases between them. CDR3 region: CASSLRKHYEQYF. The CDR3 DNA sequence: TGTGCCAGCAGCTTACGAAAGCACTACGAGCAGTACTTC.

This clonotype was counted many times. The gene calls are TRBV4-3 and TRBJ2-3; 12 nucleotides line up with TRBD2. CDR3 size: 18 residues. Trimming removed 2 bases from V and 3 bases from J; junction bases left unmatched: 9. Germline loops: CDR1 LGHNA, CDR2 YSLEER. The CDR3 DNA sequence: TGCGCCAGCAGCCAATTCTCCCCGACTAGCGGGAGTACAGATACGCAGTATTTT. The encoded protein is CASSQFSPTSGSTDTQYF.

This clonotype was seen more than once but under ten times. A much larger clone sits a single nucleotide away, making a read error possible. The chain couples TRBV6-6 to TRBJ1-5, with D perhaps matching TRBD1 (5 bases). The last part of the DNA fits TRBJ2-3 better; the J call may be wrong. Germline-derived CDR1 and CDR2 are MNHNY and SVGAGI (reference sequence). The CDR3 runs 15 residues. The CDR3 here is CASSGDSYSNQPQYF. The CDR3 coding sequence is TGTGCCAGCAGTGGCGACAGTTATAGCAATCAGCCCCAGTATTTT.

To note about this clonotype: A clone one base away is much larger, so this may be a read error. The genes are TRBV5-6 and TRBJ2-1, with 8 bases aligning to TRBD2. Germline CDR1 SGHDT, CDR2 YYEEEE. CDR3 length: 16 residues. CDR3 in amino acids: CAGSLEGGRRDNEQFF. The CDR3 DNA follows: TGTGCCGGCAGCTTGGAGGGCGGGAGGAGGGACAATGAGCAGTTCTTC.

The sample holds a few counts of this clonotype. The rearrangement uses TRBV21-1 and TRBJ1-6; whether TRBD1, the table's D call, matches the DNA was not checked. TRBV21-1 is marked as a pseudogene. The CDR3 sequence is 13 residues long. The CDR3 DNA sequence: TGTGCCAGCAGCAGGGGGTGGAATTCACCCCTCCACTTT. This translates into CASSRGWNSPLHF.

With regard to this clonotype: Lacking the conserved final phenylalanine or tryptophan, this CDR3 likely reflects a read error. The gene calls are TRBV11-1 and TRBJ2-3; D remains unclear. The CDR3 has 16 residues. Germline CDR1 SGHAT, CDR2 FQDESV (reference sequence). The V end was cut by 7 bases, the J end by 0 bases, with 17 bases between. The CDR3 loop reads CASKKAQDPSTDTQYL. The CDR3 coding sequence is TGTGCCAGCAAAAAAGCTCAGGACCCTAGCACAGATACGCAGTATCTT.

The chain employs TRBV20-1 and TRBJ2-4; weak D call: TRBD1 (6 bases). Germline lookup yields CDR1 DFQATT and CDR2 SNEGSKA (reference sequence). The CDR3 runs to 16 residues. The V gene lost 1 base and the J gene lost 0 bases, with 13 bases spanning the gap. CDR3 protein: CSARGETGLAKNIQYF. In nucleotides, the CDR3 is TGCAGTGCTAGAGGGGAGACAGGTTTAGCCAAAAACATTCAGTACTTC.

In regard to this clonotype: At one end the junction does not follow the germline gene, possibly because of a read error. The chain links TRBV12-3 or TRBV12-4 to TRBJ1-5; D perhaps matches TRBD1 (6 bases). The CDR3 is 13 amino acids. The CDR3 here is CASTTGINQPQHF. The CDR3 nucleotides read TGTGCCAGCACGACAGGCATCAATCAACCCCAGCATTTT.

A word on this clonotype: A much larger clonotype is one base distant, so this may be a read error. This rearrangement joins TRBV13 to TRBJ2-5; 9 positions agree with TRBD2. V lost 4 bases to trimming and J lost 1 base; unmatched junction nucleotides: 4. Germline-derived CDR1 and CDR2 are PRHDT and FYEKMQ (reference sequence). The CDR3 is 15 residues long. The CDR3 is CASSSQAGGQETQYF. The CDR3 DNA follows: TGTGCCAGCAGCTCACAAGCGGGGGGCCAAGAGACCCAGTACTTC.

This clonotype was counted many times. V and J are TRBV12-3 or TRBV12-4 and TRBJ1-5; D is ambiguous. The CDR3 runs 16 residues. The ends were cut back, 5 bases at V and 1 base at J, with 15 bases in the middle. CDR3 sequence reads: CASSLSGRRSNQPQHF. The DNA of the CDR3 is TGTGCCAGCAGTCTCTCTGGGCGGAGGAGCAATCAGCCCCAGCATTTT.

Of note for this clonotype: Just one base apart from a much larger clone, this may be a read error. The J gene is TRBJ1-1, the V gene TRBV30; maybe TRBD1 (5 bases). The length of the CDR3 is 13 residues. The germline gives CDR1 GTSNPN, CDR2 SVGIG (reference sequence). This CDR3 reads CAWSVLVGTVAFF. The CDR3 region has the DNA TGTGCCTGGAGTGTACTGGTGGGGACTGTAGCTTTCTTT. The full variable domain, rest sourced from reference TRBV30 and TRBJ1-1, is SQTIHQWPATLVQPVGSPLSLECTVEGTSNPNLYWYRQAAGRGLQLLFYSVGIGQISSEVPQNLSASRPQDRQFILSSKKLLLSDSGFYLCAWSVLVGTVAFFGQGTRLTVV.

This clonotype showed up just a few times. A much larger clone differs by one base, so this may be a read error. V usage is TRBV6-5 and J usage is TRBJ1-2; D is undetermined. In germline, CDR1 is MNHEY, CDR2 SVGAGI. The CDR3 contains 16 residues. V was clipped by 0 bases and J by 6 bases, with 17 bases between them. DNA for the CDR3: TGTGCCAGCAGTTACTCGAAGCGGGCAAGTGCTCATGGCTACACCTTC. Amino acid sequence: CASSYSKRASAHGYTF.

This clonotype showed up just a few times. A single base separates this from a much larger clone, so it may be a read error. The chain recombines TRBV6-1 with TRBJ2-5; D possibly corresponds to TRBD2 (6 bases). The CDR3 is 11 residues long. The ends were cut back, 8 bases at V and 7 bases at J, with 11 bases in the middle. The V gene's germline CDR1 is MNHNS and CDR2 SASEGT. The CDR3 sequence is CASGQAGTQYF. The CDR3 coding sequence is TGTGCCAGCGGCCAAGCGGGGACCCAGTACTTC.

This clonotype was observed many times. The chain couples TRBV12-5 to TRBJ2-3; D is unresolved. V was pared by 3 bases and J by 0 bases, with 13 bases between. CDR1 LGHNT and CDR2 FRNRAP come from the germline V gene. The CDR3 spans 16 residues. CDR3 residues: CASGFDMKSSTDTQYF. The DNA of the CDR3 is TGTGCTAGTGGTTTCGATATGAAGTCTAGCACAGATACGCAGTATTTT.

This clonotype was detected ten times or more. The chain uses TRBV6-5 and TRBJ2-7; D is unresolved. Germline values: CDR1 MNHEY, CDR2 SVGAGI. V lost 2 bases and J lost 0, with 11 bases in between. The CDR3 contains 15 residues. CDR3 region: CASSYADAASYEQYF. Here the CDR3 DNA reads TGTGCCAGCAGTTACGCAGACGCTGCCTCCTACGAGCAGTACTTC.

This sequence joins TRBV6-1 and TRBJ1-2, with 7 bases aligning to TRBD1. This CDR3 has 17 residues. V trimming: 10 bases; J trimming: 4 bases; junction bases outside the gene matches: 21. CDR1 is MNHNS, CDR2 SASEGT, per germline. The CDR3 here is CANIEGAGRMQVYGYTF. DNA for the CDR3: TGTGCCAACATCGAGGGGGCAGGGAGGATGCAAGTCTATGGCTACACCTTC.

Regarding this clonotype: This may be a read error, as it is one base from a much larger clone. The chain links TRBV6-2 or TRBV6-3 to TRBJ1-2; D unclear. This CDR3 spans 13 amino acids. Germline CDR1 MNHEY, CDR2 SVGEGT. CDR3 residues: CASRPNGNYSYTF. The CDR3 DNA follows: TGTGCCAGCAGACCGAACGGTAACTATAGCTACACCTTC.

This CDR3 reads CASNAREVASNQPQHF. For the CDR3, the DNA is TGTGCCAGCAATGCGCGTGAGGTGGCTAGCAATCAGCCCCAGCATTTT. This chain joins TRBV6-1 and TRBJ1-5; D gene uncertain. The CDR3 length is 16 residues. CDR1 is MNHNS, CDR2 SASEGT, per germline. Trimming stripped 7 bases from V and 0 bases from J, with 16 bases between.